The rows below give T cell receptor beta chains drawn from one sample of a study of PD-1 blockade in classical Hodgkin lymphoma. Only in-frame clones appear in the TCRdb table, and some are missing; sequencing was by immunoSEQ multiplex PCR. The data hold about 97,000 clones, with approximately 80% observed a single time. The material was peripheral blood mononuclear cells (PBMCs), obtained at baseline. The receptors come from a human donor with classical Hodgkin lymphoma. The CDR3 runs from the conserved cysteine through the conserved F or W. Each record gives: J gene, D gene, clone size, V gene, CDR3 DNA, CDR3 protein. D genes are given only for firm matches. A row's size may be missing; if present it is once, few, many or a size class.

TRBJ2-7	NA	NA	TRBV11-1	TGTGCCAGCAGCTTATTGGCAGGTTACGAGCAGTACTTC	CASSLLAGYEQYF
TRBJ2-5	NA	NA	TRBV28	TGTGCCAGCAGTTCACCCAGCAGTAAGCAAGAGACCCAGTACTTC	CASSSPSSKQETQYF
TRBJ2-1	NA	NA	TRBV18	TGTGCCAGCTCACCACCGGGACGGAACAATGAGCAGTTCTTC	CASSPPGRNNEQFF
TRBJ2-4	NA	NA	TRBV15	TGTGCCACCAGCAGAGCCTCCTCCGGGGCAAACATTCAGTACTTC	CATSRASSGANIQYF
TRBJ2-7	NA	NA	TRBV15	TGTGCCACCAGCAGAGGTGACAGCTCCTACGAGCAGTACTTC	CATSRGDSSYEQYF
TRBJ1-3	TRBD1	NA	TRBV18	TGTGCCAGCTCACCGGGACAGCGCTCTGGAAACACCATATATTTT	CASSPGQRSGNTIYF
TRBJ2-3	NA	once	TRBV5-1	TGCGCCAGCAGCTTGGCCTTGAGGACAGATACGCAGTATTTT	CASSLALRTDTQYF
TRBJ2-3	NA	NA	TRBV10-1	TGCGCCAGCAGTGGGGACGGTAGCACAGATACGCAGTATTTT	CASSGDGSTDTQYF
TRBJ2-3	NA	NA	TRBV6-5	TGTGCCAGCAGTTACTACGGACTCACAGATACGCAGTATTTT	CASSYYGLTDTQYF
TRBJ1-4	NA	NA	TRBV18	TGTGCCAGCTCACCACGAGACAGAACTAATGAAAAACTGTTTTTT	CASSPRDRTNEKLFF
TRBJ1-1	NA	NA	TRBV5-6	TGTGCCAGCAGCCTACGTCGCATTCAAAACACTGAAGCTTTCTTT	CASSLRRIQNTEAFF
TRBJ2-3	NA	NA	TRBV6-5	TGTGCCAGCCGGGTCTCAGGAGCAGATACGCAGTATTTT	CASRVSGADTQYF
TRBJ2-7	TRBD2	NA	TRBV5-4	TGTGCCAGCAGCTCGGGACTAGCGGGATTGTACGAGCAGTACTTC	CASSSGLAGLYEQYF
TRBJ2-3	TRBD2	NA	TRBV19	TGTGCCAGTAGCCCAGGACTAGCGGGCATATTTAGCACAGATACGCAGTATTTT	CASSPGLAGIFSTDTQYF
TRBJ2-2	TRBD2	NA	TRBV5-6	TGTGCCAGCAGCTTGCTCGGACTAGCCGGGGAGCTGTTTTTT	CASSLLGLAGELFF
TRBJ1-1	NA	NA	TRBV7-2	TGTGCCAGCAGCCAATTCATCAGGAGTGAAGCTTTCTTT	CASSQFIRSEAFF
TRBJ1-4	NA	few	TRBV10-1	TGCGCCAGCAGTGATGGGTTGAATGAAAAACTGTTTTTT	CASSDGLNEKLFF
TRBJ2-3	NA	NA	TRBV5-8	TGTGCCAGCAGTTGGCAGGGTGTAGGCACAGATACGCAGTATTTT	CASSWQGVGTDTQYF
TRBJ1-2	TRBD1	NA	TRBV9	TGTGCCAGCAGCTCACAGGGGTGGAGCTATGGCTACACCTTC	CASSSQGWSYGYTF
TRBJ1-2	TRBD1	NA	TRBV6-4	TGTGCCAGCAGTGACCGGCCCCGGGACAGTTTAAACGGCTACACCTTC	CASSDRPRDSLNGYTF
TRBJ1-1	NA	NA	TRBV5-1	TGCGCCAGCAGCTTGTCCCCCGTGAACACTGAAGCTTTCTTT	CASSLSPVNTEAFF
TRBJ2-1	NA	NA	TRBV10-3	TGTGCCATCAGTGAGGACGGCTACAATGAGCAGTTCTTC	CAISEDGYNEQFF
TRBJ2-1	TRBD2	few	TRBV6-4	TGTGCCAGCAGTGATGTCCTAGCGGGGTACAATGAGCAGTTCTTC	CASSDVLAGYNEQFF
TRBJ2-7	NA	NA	TRBV7-9	TGTGCCAGCAGCTTAATCGGGGAGGTGGGCGGGGGCAGCTCCTACGAGCAGTACTTC	CASSLIGEVGGGSSYEQYF
TRBJ2-7	TRBD1	once	TRBV6-1	TGTGCCAGCAGTGCCGACAGGGGGGCCTACGAGCAGTACTTC	CASSADRGAYEQYF
TRBJ1-2	NA	NA	TRBV7-9	TGTGCCAGCAGCTTAGAGGTAGTCTATGGCTACACCTTC	CASSLEVVYGYTF
TRBJ1-5	NA	NA	TRBV2	TGTGCCAGCAGAGGGGACGGGAATCAGCCCCAGCATTTT	CASRGDGNQPQHF
TRBJ2-7	TRBD1	once	TRBV2	TGTGCCACCCACCGGGACAGTTTCTACGAGCAGTACTTC	CATHRDSFYEQYF
TRBJ2-1	TRBD2	NA	TRBV10-3	TGTGCCATCACCGGGACTAGCGGATACAATGAGCAGTTCTTC	CAITGTSGYNEQFF
TRBJ2-5	NA	NA	TRBV30	TGTGCTTATACGGCGGGTCCAGAGACCCAGTACTTC	CAYTAGPETQYF
TRBJ1-6	NA	NA	TRBV30	TGTGCCTGGAGAGCGACAGGTCTAGGTTCACCCCTCCACTTT	CAWRATGLGSPLHF
TRBJ1-2	TRBD1	NA	TRBV2	TGTGCCAGCAGTCCCGGGACAGTGTATGGCTACACCTTC	CASSPGTVYGYTF
TRBJ1-5	NA	NA	TRBV11-2	TGTGCCAGCAGCTTAGACGCCAGCAATCAGCCCCAGCATTTT	CASSLDASNQPQHF
TRBJ1-1	NA	once	TRBV5-1	TGCGCCAGCAGCTTAGGGGAATTGGGGACTGAAGCTTTCTTT	CASSLGELGTEAFF
TRBJ2-5	TRBD1	few	TRBV5-1	TGCGCCAGCAGGAGACAGGGGAACCAAGAGACCCAGTACTTC	CASRRQGNQETQYF
TRBJ1-1	NA	NA	TRBV6-5	TGTGCCAGCAGTGACGCCCCCATGAACACTGAAGCTTTCTTT	CASSDAPMNTEAFF